This T cell receptor (beta chain) was documented in a study of OX40 agonist ivuxolimab in advanced cancers. Broadly, across the study: Ivuxolimab, which targeted the costimulatory receptor OX40 (CD134), was an agonistic, fully human IgG2 monoclonal antibody. The monotherapy dose-escalation portion (N = 52 patients) of the phase I ivuxolimab trial is reported in the paper. Of the approximately 54 dose-escalation patients, hepatocellular carcinoma was present in about 20, melanoma in some 15, renal cell carcinoma in 9 and head and neck cancer in 9. Prior anti-PD-1, anti-PD-L1 or anti-CTLA-4 therapy was permitted, and 40% of dose-escalation patients had received checkpoint inhibitors. Peripheral TCRbeta sequencing aimed to test whether ivuxolimab altered TCR sequence diversity and caused clonal T-cell expansion. Intravenous ivuxolimab was administered to patients every 2 weeks at six dose levels: 0.01, 0.1, 0.3, 1.5, 3 and 10 mg/kg. In the dose-escalation cohort, approximately 82% of patients were male, and the mean age was approximately 60 years with a range of roughly 23 to 79. Partial responses occurred in three dose-escalation patients: two with cutaneous melanoma and one with hepatocellular carcinoma. Points the paper makes about the study in general: At doses of 0.1 to 3.0 mg/kg, clonal expansion of both CD4+ and CD8+ blood T cells was observed from baseline to week 6. Partial responders in the 0.1-3.0 mg/kg groups had among the lowest normalized peripheral clonal expansion, especially among CD8+ T cells. After ivuxolimab, expanded clones were on average more numerous among CD8+ T cells than among CD4+ T cells. The antigen specificity of the peripheral T cells that underwent clonal expansion was not determined. Low levels of normalized T-cell clonal expansion were also seen in some nonresponding patients.

As to this clone: Its antigen target is currently unknown. One end of the junction is discordant with germline, which a read error may explain.

According to the germline V gene, CDR1 reads MDHEN and CDR2 reads SYDVKM. The CDR3 runs 13 amino acids, cysteine and phenylalanine included. This entry keeps only the CDR3 DNA: 39 bases, framed from base 1. Genomic DNA was isolated from the sorted cells so that the TCRbeta CDR3 region could be sequenced. TCRbeta CDR3 regions were sequenced using the immunoSEQ Assay. TCRdb provides this immuneACCESS table in a form limited to in-frame rearrangements. Some clones are lacking; in checked studies, under half of them reflect an unresolved V gene, and why the rest are absent is not known. The sample contains about 82,000 clones, about 91% of them found a single time. Over 2% of the sample comes from the top ten. Patients with a history of autoimmune disease or receiving systemic immunosuppression were excluded from the trial. Peripheral blood for TCR sequencing was collected from all dose cohorts at baseline, on cycle 4 day 1, and on cycle 7 day 1. The samples were taken from a phase I, first-in-human, multicenter, open-label dose-escalation trial of ivuxolimab. Adults with locally advanced or metastatic melanoma, renal cell, hepatocellular, or head and neck squamous cell carcinoma were enrolled in the trial. Before TCR sequencing, CD4+ T cells and CD8+ T cells were sorted from peripheral blood as separate populations.

The chain is encoded by TRBV28 joined to TRBJ2-7; D gene: possibly TRBD2, on 8 matching bases. The receptor comes from an adult with an advanced solid tumor such as melanoma, head and neck, liver or kidney cancer. The material sequenced was CD4+ or CD8+ T cells sorted from blood, taken in a trial of the OX40 agonist ivuxolimab. The CDR3 reads CAAGGQMTYELYF. Read as DNA, the sequence is TGTGCGGCGGGGGGACAGATGACCTACGAGCTGTACTTC.